Listed below are T cell receptor beta chains from one sample, sequenced in a study of cytomegalovirus exposure and HLA in healthy donors. Assay used: immunoSEQ multiplex PCR; TCRdb lists only in-frame clones, some missing. The table records about 68,000 clones, about 81% of them present only once. The sample comprised PBMCs. The source of these receptors is a human donor in good health. Both conserved end residues are part of each CDR3. The D gene is left open where the match is weak. Only some rows state a clone size, as once, few, many or a class for expanded clones.

abundance: few
v_gene: TRBV7-2
d_gene: TRBD2
j_gene: TRBJ2-5
CDR3nt: TGTGCCAGCAGTCTGACTAGCGGAGCTCAAGAGACCCAGTACTTC
CDR3aa: CASSLTSGAQETQYF

abundance: .
v_gene: TRBV6-5
d_gene: .
j_gene: TRBJ1-1
CDR3nt: TGTGCCAGCAGTCCTCGATCAGGGAGGTTGGCTGAAGCTTTCTTT
CDR3aa: CASSPRSGRLAEAFF

abundance: few
v_gene: TRBV2
d_gene: .
j_gene: TRBJ2-3
CDR3nt: TGTGCCAGCAGGACAACACCCGCCGCAGGGGGGACAGATACGCAGTATTTT
CDR3aa: CASRTTPAAGGTDTQYF

abundance: .
v_gene: TRBV7-2
d_gene: .
j_gene: TRBJ1-2
CDR3nt: TGTGCCAGCAGCTTACTCGAGGGCTACACCTTC
CDR3aa: CASSLLEGYTF

abundance: .
v_gene: TRBV7-8
d_gene: TRBD2
j_gene: TRBJ2-2
CDR3nt: TGTGCCAGCAGCTTAACGGCGGGGGGGACCGGGGAGCTGTTTTTT
CDR3aa: CASSLTAGGTGELFF

abundance: .
v_gene: TRBV5-1
d_gene: TRBD2
j_gene: TRBJ2-1
CDR3nt: TGCGCCAGCAGCTCGCCGACGACTAGCCGGGGACAGCAGTTCTTC
CDR3aa: CASSSPTTSRGQQFF

abundance: .
v_gene: TRBV2
d_gene: TRBD1
j_gene: TRBJ1-4
CDR3nt: TGTGCCAGCAGCCGTACAGGGGGCGGTGAAAAACTGTTTTTT
CDR3aa: CASSRTGGGEKLFF

abundance: .
v_gene: TRBV6-1
d_gene: .
j_gene: TRBJ1-5
CDR3nt: TGTGCCAGCAGTGAATGGGGAGATAGCAATCAGCCCCAGCATTTT
CDR3aa: CASSEWGDSNQPQHF

abundance: few
v_gene: TRBV4-1
d_gene: .
j_gene: TRBJ1-1
CDR3nt: TGCGCCAGCAGCCAAGATACTAGTAGGACCATGAACACTGAAGCTTTCTTT
CDR3aa: CASSQDTSRTMNTEAFF

abundance: .
v_gene: TRBV29-1
d_gene: .
j_gene: TRBJ2-7
CDR3nt: TGCAGCGTTGCAGGTGTACAGGGTAACGAGCAGTACTTC
CDR3aa: CSVAGVQGNEQYF

abundance: .
v_gene: TRBV5-6
d_gene: TRBD2
j_gene: TRBJ2-1
CDR3nt: TGTGCCAGCAGCTCCCTGGTAGCGGGGGGCGCCCGGGTTAATGAGCAGTTCTTC
CDR3aa: CASSSLVAGGARVNEQFF

abundance: .
v_gene: TRBV5-1
d_gene: .
j_gene: TRBJ2-1
CDR3nt: TGCGCCAGCAGCTTGGGCGGGGCATCTGGTGAGCAGTTCTTC
CDR3aa: CASSLGGASGEQFF

abundance: .
v_gene: TRBV9
d_gene: TRBD2
j_gene: TRBJ2-5
CDR3nt: TGTGCCAGCAGCAAAACAGCGGGGGGCTTCCAAGAGACCCAGTACTTC
CDR3aa: CASSKTAGGFQETQYF

abundance: .
v_gene: TRBV7-8
d_gene: TRBD1
j_gene: TRBJ1-4
CDR3nt: TGTGCCAGCAGCCGGGGACAGCCTAATGAGGGAAAACTGTTTTTT
CDR3aa: CASSRGQPNEGKLFF

abundance: once
v_gene: TRBV30
d_gene: TRBD2
j_gene: TRBJ2-5
CDR3nt: TGTGCCTGGGAGCGGGGACAAGAGACCCAGTACTTC
CDR3aa: CAWERGQETQYF

abundance: once
v_gene: TRBV12-5
d_gene: .
j_gene: TRBJ1-3
CDR3nt: TGTGCTAGTGGTTTGGTTCTAAACCCCCCTGTAATTGGGGCAAACACCATATATTTT
CDR3aa: CASGLVLNPPVIGANTIYF

abundance: .
v_gene: TRBV4-2
d_gene: TRBD2
j_gene: TRBJ2-1
CDR3nt: TGTGCCAGCAGCCAACCCCGGACTAGCGGGGGGGACAATGAGCAGTTCTTC
CDR3aa: CASSQPRTSGGDNEQFF

abundance: .
v_gene: TRBV5-1
d_gene: TRBD1
j_gene: TRBJ2-1
CDR3nt: TGCGCCAGCAGCCCGGGACAGGGCTCCTACAATGAGCAGTTCTTC
CDR3aa: CASSPGQGSYNEQFF

abundance: .
v_gene: TRBV7-9
d_gene: TRBD1
j_gene: TRBJ2-4
CDR3nt: TGTGCCAGCAGCTCACGACAGGGGCGGAACATTCAGTACTTC
CDR3aa: CASSSRQGRNIQYF

abundance: .
v_gene: TRBV6-4
d_gene: .
j_gene: TRBJ2-3
CDR3nt: TGTGCCAGCAGTGAGGAGCGGAGCACAGATACGCAGTATTTT
CDR3aa: CASSEERSTDTQYF

abundance: .
v_gene: TRBV5-8
d_gene: .
j_gene: TRBJ1-5
CDR3nt: TGTGCCAGCCCCCCCGGGAGAATATATCAGCCCCAGCATTTT
CDR3aa: CASPPGRIYQPQHF

abundance: .
v_gene: TRBV7-2
d_gene: TRBD1
j_gene: TRBJ2-5
CDR3nt: TGTGCCAGCAGCATGGGACAGGGCTTTGAGACCCAGTACTTC
CDR3aa: CASSMGQGFETQYF